The rows below give T cell receptor beta chains drawn from one sample of a study of OX40 agonist ivuxolimab in advanced cancers. Data came from immunoSEQ multiplex PCR; TCRdb stores just in-frame clones and leaves some out. The repertoire holds around 84,000 clones, around 90% seen once, with 0.43% in the top ten. The specimen comprised CD4+ or CD8+ T cells sorted from blood, sampled in a trial of the OX40 agonist ivuxolimab. These receptors all come from an adult with an advanced solid tumor such as melanoma, head and neck, liver or kidney cancer. Both conserved end residues are part of each CDR3. D genes are given only for firm matches. The size of a clone is reported for some rows only, either as once, few or many, or as a class for expanded clones.

>TRBV29-1|-|TRBJ2-3|-
TGCAGTGGGGACAGCACAGATACGCAGTATTTT
CSGDSTDTQYF
>TRBV28|-|TRBJ2-7|-
TGTGCCAGCAGTAAGGGGGACTCCTACGAGCAGTACTTC
CASSKGDSYEQYF
>TRBV5-1|-|TRBJ2-5|-
TGCGCCAGCAGCTTGGCTCTTATCCAGTTCCAAGAGACCCAGTACTTC
CASSLALIQFQETQYF
>TRBV28|-|TRBJ2-3|TRBD2
TGTGCCAGCATTACCGGGACTACAAGCACAGATACGCAGTATTTT
CASITGTTSTDTQYF
>TRBV4-1|-|TRBJ2-1|-
TGCGCCAGCAGCCGGCCCATCCCTGTTCGGAACAATGAGCAGTTCTTC
CASSRPIPVRNNEQFF
>TRBV2|-|TRBJ1-1|-
TGTGCCAGCACCAAGGACAGTAACACTGAAGCTTTCTTT
CASTKDSNTEAFF
>TRBV7-9|-|TRBJ1-2|TRBD1
TGTGCCAGCAGCTTAGCGACAGGGGGTCTCTATGGCTACACCTTC
CASSLATGGLYGYTF
>TRBV11-1|-|TRBJ2-1|-
TGTGCCAGCAGCTTTATACTTTACAATGAGCAGTTCTTC
CASSFILYNEQFF
>TRBV10-1|-|TRBJ1-2|-
TGCGCCAGCAGTTTGACCCGATCTAACTATGGCTACACCTTC
CASSLTRSNYGYTF
>TRBV2|-|TRBJ2-4|-
TGTGCCAGCGAAGCCCTGGACCCCGACCTGAAACAGTACTTC
CASEALDPDLKQYF
>TRBV19|-|TRBJ1-1|TRBD1
TGTGCCACAAAACCCGGGACAGGGTTCTACACTGAAGCTTTCTTT
CATKPGTGFYTEAFF
>TRBV30|-|TRBJ1-2|-
TGTGCGGGAGGGGACGGAGTTAACTATGGCTACACCTTC
CAGGDGVNYGYTF
>TRBV28|-|TRBJ1-1|-
TGTGCCAGCAGTTTATCATTAGGAGACAGTCAAGCTTTCTTT
CASSLSLGDSQAFF
>TRBV7-8|-|TRBJ2-3|-
TGTGCCAGCAGCTTATTGAGGGATACGCAGTATTTT
CASSLLRDTQYF
>TRBV6-1|-|TRBJ1-5|-
TGTGCTGGGCGGCAGGGGAGTCAGCCCCAGCATTTT
CAGRQGSQPQHF
>TRBV15|-|TRBJ2-1|TRBD2
TGTGCCACCAGCAGAGGTCCTAGCGGGAACAACAATGAGCAGTTCTTC
CATSRGPSGNNNEQFF
>TRBV28|-|TRBJ1-5|-
TGTGCCAGCACTTTACAGGGCGCGGAACAGCCCCAGCATTTT
CASTLQGAEQPQHF
>TRBV2|few|TRBJ1-6|-
TGTGCCAGCAGTGAAGGGGGCGGGTCACCCCTCCACTTT
CASSEGGGSPLHF
>TRBV14|-|TRBJ2-3|TRBD2
TGTGCCAGCAGCCTCAGAAAGTTAGCGGGCAGCACAGATACGCAGTATTTT
CASSLRKLAGSTDTQYF
>TRBV9|-|TRBJ2-1|TRBD2
TGTGCCAGCCGGGGCGGTGGGACTAGCTCGGGAGTGGATAATGAGCAGTTCTTC
CASRGGGTSSGVDNEQFF
>TRBV9|-|TRBJ1-1|TRBD1
TGTGCCAGCAGCGTAGGCCCCCCGACAGGGGGCACTGAAGCTTTCTTT
CASSVGPPTGGTEAFF
>TRBV6-1|-|TRBJ2-3|TRBD2
TGTGCCAGCAGTGGAGGGACTAGCGGATTCACAGATACGCAGTATTTT
CASSGGTSGFTDTQYF
>TRBV18|-|TRBJ1-1|-
TGTGCCAGCTCACCGGGCGGTGAAGCTTTCTTT
CASSPGGEAFF
>TRBV10-1|-|TRBJ2-5|-
TGCGCCAGCAGTGAAGCTTTACAACCTCAAGAGACCCAGTACTTC
CASSEALQPQETQYF
>TRBV5-1|-|TRBJ2-5|TRBD1
TGCGCCAGCAGCTTTACAGGGGCGGAGGAGACCCAGTACTTC
CASSFTGAEETQYF
>TRBV10-1|once|TRBJ2-2|TRBD1
TGCGCCAGCAGTGACTCGGGACAGATAAACACCGGGGAGCTGTTTTTT
CASSDSGQINTGELFF
>TRBV11-1|once|TRBJ2-3|-
TGTGCCAGCAGCTCCACCCCCCCAGATACGCAGTATTTT
CASSSTPPDTQYF
>TRBV5-1|-|TRBJ1-2|-
TGCGCCAGCAGCTTGGTCTCCGGGACGGGCTATGGCTACACCTTC
CASSLVSGTGYGYTF
>TRBV5-4|-|TRBJ2-1|TRBD2
TGTGCCAGCAGCTTGCTCGGACTAGCGGGCGCGTACAATGAGCAGTTCTTC
CASSLLGLAGAYNEQFF
>TRBV18|-|TRBJ2-3|-
TGTGCCAGCTCACCTCCTTCCATTGCAGATACGCAGTATTTT
CASSPPSIADTQYF